The 22 T cell receptor beta chains below come from one sample, sequenced in a study of response to subunit inactivated influenza vaccine. Each CDR3 protein is one row after TCRdb ran MiXCR on the RT-PCR reads. The sample records 280,000 or so distinct CDR3 sequences, roughly 22% being singletons. The sample here was PBMCs from blood, taken around 22 months after vaccination. The receptors stem from a man aged 50 to 69 who received an inactivated influenza vaccine.

This clonotype was recorded a few times. The rearrangement links TRBV5-1 to TRBJ2-3; tentative D call: TRBD2 (5 bases). Trimming cost V 3 bases and J 5 bases, with 7 bases left between them. From germline, CDR1 is SGHRS and CDR2 YFSETQ. The CDR3 is made up of 12 amino acids. This CDR3 is CASSYGLDTQYF. Written as DNA, the CDR3 is TGCGCCAGCAGCTACGGACTAGATACGCAGTATTTT.

This clonotype has only a few counts. The chain links TRBV20-1 to TRBJ1-3; D gene uncertain. Trimming cost V 1 base and J 10 bases, with 11 bases left between them. The germline V gene has CDR1 DFQATT and CDR2 SNEGSKA (reference sequence). This CDR3 is built from 12 residues. CDR3 amino acids: CSARAPTLTIYF. The CDR3 DNA reads as TGCAGTGCTAGAGCCCCGACATTGACCATATATTTT.

This clonotype was observed a handful of times. The chain is built from TRBV11-2 and TRBJ1-2; D unclear. Germline values: CDR1 SGHAT, CDR2 FQNNGV. This CDR3 comprises 13 residues. V lost 1 base to trimming and J lost 7 bases, with 10 bases between them. The CDR3: CASSLAWRGGYTF. For the CDR3, the DNA is TGTGCCAGCAGCTTAGCGTGGCGTGGTGGCTACACCTTC.

The chain's CDR3 is CASSLAYLGNEQFF. The DNA for the CDR3 is TGTGCCAGCAGCTTGGCTTATTTAGGGAATGAGCAGTTCTTC. The chain combines TRBV5-4 with TRBJ2-1; no clear D. The length of the CDR3 is 14 residues. The germline V and J ends were trimmed by 0 bases and 7 bases, with 11 bases remaining between them. CDR1 is SGHNT, CDR2 YYREEE, per germline (reference sequence).

This chain uses TRBV7-6 with TRBJ1-3; the D gene is possibly TRBD1 (6 bases). Germline V gene data show CDR1 as SGHVS and CDR2 as FNYEAQ. Trimming removed 1 base from V and 0 bases from J, with 7 bases in between. The CDR3 runs to 15 residues. The CDR3 is CASSLVGASGNTIYF. The CDR3 DNA reads as TGTGCCAGCAGCTTAGTGGGGGCCTCTGGAAACACCATATATTTT.

The V and J genes are TRBV6-4 and TRBJ2-2; the D is unclear. V was cut by 6 bases and J by 5 bases, with 10 bases left in between. Germline V gives CDR1 MRHNA, CDR2 SNTAGT. The CDR3 covers 13 residues. CDR3 DNA: TGTGCCAGCAGAAGGGAATTGACCGGGGAGCTGTTTTTT. It yields the protein CASRRELTGELFF.

The DNA of the CDR3 is TGTGCCAGCAGTTTAGAGGCAGGGTTGACCTACAATGAGCAGTTCTTC. It yields the protein CASSLEAGLTYNEQFF. This chain connects TRBV12-3 or TRBV12-4 to TRBJ2-1; maybe TRBD1 (5 bases). The CDR3 consists of 16 residues. V lost 1 base and J 2 bases, leaving 12 bases between the germline ends.

The chain uses TRBV6-1 and TRBJ1-2; D unresolved. V lost 2 bases and J 5 bases, leaving 12 bases between the germline ends. There are 14 residues in the CDR3. The germline gives CDR1 MNHNS, CDR2 SASEGT. CDR3 sequence: CASSEIGSTYGYTF. The CDR3 bases are TGTGCCAGCAGTGAAATTGGGTCCACATATGGCTACACCTTC.

This clonotype has more than one count but fewer than ten. J is TRBJ1-5 and V is TRBV6-1, with TRBD1 as a possible D gene (5 bases). Trimming removed 3 bases from V and 2 bases from J, with 11 bases in between. The CDR3 has 15 residues. Germline CDR1 is MNHNS and CDR2 is SASEGT. CDR3 DNA: TGTGCCAGCAGTGAGCGGGGCAGACGCAATCAGCCCCAGCATTTT. Translation gives CASSERGRRNQPQHF.

The CDR3 sequence: CASSPRVWDTEAFF. CDR3 DNA: TGTGCCAGCAGCCCCAGGGTCTGGGACACTGAAGCTTTCTTT. This chain joins TRBV5-5 and TRBJ1-1; a weak D match, TRBD1 (5 bases). Germline assignment: CDR1 SGHKS and CDR2 YYEKEE (reference sequence). The CDR3 contains 14 residues. Trimming removed 4 bases at V and 3 bases at J, with 13 bases between.

The V call is TRBV3-1, the J call TRBJ1-3; 8 bases agree with TRBD1. The CDR3 runs to 17 residues. V trimming: 4 bases; J trimming: 0 bases; junction bases outside the gene matches: 8. The V gene's germline CDR1 is LGHDT and CDR2 YNNKEL (reference sequence). CDR3 bases: TGTGCCAGCAGCCGAGGACAGGGCCTAGCCTCTGGAAACACCATATATTTT. This encodes CASSRGQGLASGNTIYF.

There are a few counts of this clonotype. The chain joins TRBV4-3 to TRBJ2-1; D is unclear. Germline V gives CDR1 LGHNA, CDR2 YSLEER. V was clipped by 0 bases and J by 8 bases, with 8 bases between them. The CDR3 runs 13 residues. The CDR3 DNA follows: TGCGCCAGCAGCCAAGATCAGAGATATGAGCAGTTCTTC. This sequence encodes CASSQDQRYEQFF.

This clonotype was seen more than once but under ten times. The chain carries TRBV5-6 and TRBJ2-7, with 7 bases that match TRBD2. The length of the CDR3 is 16 residues. V lost 0 bases and J lost 5; bases outside the gene matches: 11. Germline CDR1 and CDR2: SGHDT and YYEEEE. As DNA, the CDR3 is TGTGCCAGCAGCTTGGAACCAGCGGGGAGACCAGACGAGCAGTACTTC. This encodes CASSLEPAGRPDEQYF.

V is TRBV7-2 and J is TRBJ2-7; 9 bases fit TRBD2. Germline V gene sequence: CDR1 SGHTA, CDR2 FQGNSA. V dropped 2 bases and J dropped 6; count of bases not matched to a gene: 8. This CDR3 comprises 15 residues. CDR3 nucleotides: TGTGCCAGCAGCTTAAAGGGTAGCGGGGGAACCGAGCAGTACTTC. Residues: CASSLKGSGGTEQYF.

V is TRBV9 and J is TRBJ2-7, with no clear D. The CDR3 extends over 14 amino acids. The germline CDR1 and CDR2 sequences are SGDLS and YYNGEE. V dropped 0 bases and J dropped 3 bases, with 10 bases sitting between them. The CDR3 spells CASSVGSTGYEQYF. In nucleotides, the CDR3 is TGTGCCAGCAGCGTAGGGAGTACGGGCTACGAGCAGTACTTC.

Only a few counts were recorded for this clonotype. The V gene is TRBV25-1, the J gene TRBJ1-1; weak D call: TRBD1 (5 bases). CDR1 and CDR2 (germline): MGHDK, SYGVNS. This CDR3 is built from 13 residues. Trimming removed 4 bases at V and 3 bases at J, with 9 bases between. The CDR3 bases are TGTGCCAGCAGTGTTGTGGGGCACACTGAAGCTTTCTTT. This translates into CASSVVGHTEAFF.

This clonotype was observed a handful of times. The chain combines TRBV20-1 with TRBJ2-7; 13 bases map to TRBD2. The CDR3 is 15 amino acids. The V gene's germline CDR1 is DFQATT and CDR2 SNEGSKA (reference sequence). V trimming: 4 bases; J trimming: 7 bases; junction bases outside the gene matches: 10. CDR3 in amino acids: CSATGLAGVSGEQYF. For the CDR3, the DNA is TGCAGTGCTACCGGACTAGCGGGGGTATCTGGGGAGCAGTACTTC.

This clonotype came up a few times. The chain recombines TRBV5-1 with TRBJ2-3, with D unresolved. CDR3 length: 16 amino acids. Per germline, CDR1 SGHRS and CDR2 YFSETQ. Trimming removed 1 base from V and 0 bases from J, with 12 bases in between. The CDR3 spells CASSLSAPTSTDTQYF. The CDR3 nucleotides are TGCGCCAGCAGCTTGTCGGCCCCCACTAGCACAGATACGCAGTATTTT.

This sequence joins TRBV2 and TRBJ1-5, with 11 bases lining up with TRBD1. Germline-derived CDR1 and CDR2 are SNHLY and FYNNEI. This CDR3 region has 16 residues. After removal of 3 bases from V and 2 bases from J, the junction contained 3 bases not matched to a gene. CDR3 loop: CASSEGTGGGNQPQHF. The CDR3 nucleotides are TGTGCCAGCAGTGAGGGGACAGGGGGAGGCAATCAGCCCCAGCATTTT.

This clonotype was counted once. The rearrangement links TRBV7-9 to TRBJ2-3; D gene ambiguous. This CDR3 is 11 amino acids long. Trimming removed 5 bases from V and 6 bases from J, with 6 bases in between. Germline V gene sequence: CDR1 SEHNR, CDR2 FQNEAQ (reference sequence). The DNA for the CDR3 is TGTGCCAGCAGCAGAGAGGATACGCAGTATTTT. Protein product: CASSREDTQYF.

This clonotype was seen a few times. This chain links TRBV19 with TRBJ1-5; tentatively, D is TRBD1 (5 bases). This CDR3 has 14 residues. The V end was cut by 7 bases, the J end by 4 bases, with 14 bases between. Germline CDR1 reads LNHDA; CDR2 reads SQIVND (reference sequence). CDR3 region: CASKGSGTNQPQHF. Here the CDR3 DNA reads TGTGCCAGTAAAGGTAGCGGGACTAATCAGCCCCAGCATTTT.

This clonotype was seen just once. The V gene is TRBV2, the J gene TRBJ2-1; 11 bases are a match to TRBD1. Germline CDR1 and CDR2: SNHLY and FYNNEI. J was trimmed by 6 bases and V by 8 bases; bases with no gene match: 9. The CDR3 covers 15 residues. The CDR3 protein is CASGSRDRGINEQFF. The DNA for the CDR3 is TGTGCCAGCGGTAGTCGGGACAGGGGGATCAATGAGCAGTTCTTC. Full variable domain (remainder filled in from reference TRBV2 and TRBJ2-1): EPEVTQTPSHQVTQMGQEVILRCVPISNHLYFYWYRQILGQKVEFLVSFYNNEISEKSEIFDDQFSVERPDGSNFTLKIRSTKLEDSAMYFCASGSRDRGINEQFFGPGTRLTVL.